This section outlines one T cell receptor (beta chain) sequence together with its context. Its antigen is not yet known. No much larger clonotype is one base removed from it; base qualities were not supplied. This entry is derived from a study of T cell responses to AZD1222 COVID-19 vaccine (dated by TCRdb to about 2021). Study-level background: A total of 230 or so trial participants underwent TCR sequencing, of whom 200 to 220 received two doses of AZD1222 and about 25 received two doses of the MenACWY control vaccine. Enrollment into the trials was organized by age into subgroups of 18-55, 56-69 and 70-plus years, and those subgroups contained about 160, 30 and 59 TCR-sequenced participants, respectively. The investigation overall reported the following: Participants were mostly white British and included more females than males, and it was suggested by the authors that clonal diversity may have been underestimated. Epitopes outside the regions mutated in the B.1.351 and B.1.1.7 variants were reportedly recognized by nearly half of the unique spike-specific TCRs. In the small 56-69-year group, the increase in depth fell short of significance, most likely because of low power. After two AZD1222 doses, spike-specific TCR breadth and depth were significantly higher than at day 0 and than in MenACWY recipients. Conclusions about previously exposed vaccinees are limited, since just a handful of AZD1222 recipients were seropositive for SARS-CoV-2 at baseline. Because no day 14 peak-response samples were available, the repertoires could be characterized only after the peak T cell response. CD4 TCRs associated with the vaccine covered the entire spike protein, and the dominant responses were in regions 160-218 and 743-854.

The CDR3 regions of human TCRbeta chains were subjected to immunosequencing. Regarding the original processing steps: Repertoire TCRs were matched against a reference library of SARS-CoV-2-specific TCRs generated with the MIRA antigen-specificity platform. Breadth meant the fraction of unique TCRs that were SARS-CoV-2-associated, whereas depth meant the fraction of total T cells that were SARS-CoV-2-associated. Using the MIRA data, each spike-specific TCR was mapped to the spike region that the TCR reacts to and placed in a CD4 or CD8 class. Log10-transformed breadth and depth values were compared by one-way ANOVA with Sidak's multiple comparisons tests. TCRdb retrieved this table from immuneACCESS and kept in-frame rearrangements only. Not all clones are present; in checked studies, unresolved V genes account for under half, and no reason is known for the remainder. V and J calls and clone size follow that table, whereas D and trimming were derived from the DNA. For this sample the table gives fewer than 150,000 clones, of which 86% were detected only once. Approximately 18% of the sample is in the top ten clones.

The CDR3 runs 16 residues from the cysteine to the phenylalanine. Only CDR3 DNA is held: 48 bases, read in frame from base 1. According to the germline V gene (reference sequence), CDR1 reads MNHEY and CDR2 reads SMNVEV. At the junction V is shortened by 2 bases and J by 3 bases, with 15 bases in between. The time point label, read with the paper, signifies: about 28 days (+/-7) after the second vaccine dose. AZD1222 recipients whose second dose came at about 4 weeks and those whose second dose came at about 12 weeks were combined into one group, since spike-specific TCR depth and breadth did not differ between the two schedules. Samples from vaccinated people were obtained from the UK trials COV001 and COV002, which included a single-blind randomized controlled phase 2/3 trial of AZD1222 (ChAdOx1 nCoV-19) in healthy adults. For TCRbeta chain sequencing, PBMC samples were collected from trial participants at day 0 and at day 28 after the second dose.

The sample in question was peripheral blood, obtained 28 days after the second AZD1222 dose. The chain joins TRBV27 to TRBJ2-3; there is no confident call for the D gene. This TCR came from an adult who received the AZD1222 COVID-19 vaccine. This receptor has the CDR3 CASSLGRVLGTDTQYF. The nucleotides read TGTGCCAGCAGTTTAGGACGGGTACTCGGGACAGATACGCAGTATTTT.